This paragraph reports one T cell receptor (beta chain). This clone's antigen is unknown. Nothing much larger sits one base from this clone, and base qualities are not available. Each collaborating institution followed its own protocols to collect whole blood in K2EDTA tubes. Collaborator samples were shipped for TCRbeta analysis as frozen whole blood, isolated PBMCs, or DNA extracted from either sample type. This record belongs to a study of blood T cell repertoires in COVID-19 (dated by TCRdb to 2018 to 2020). Background on the whole study: Samples from collaborators originated in the United States, Italy and Spain and spanned both the acute and convalescent phases of COVID-19. The prospective study material was composed of cDNA or gDNA derived from T cells, B-cell-depleted T cells, or PBMCs. Subjects who had been exposed to COVID-19, were actively infected with it, or had recovered from it provided the deeply sampled blood TCRbeta repertoires that made up the dataset. The repertoires were released in a freely available public database intended as a resource for research on the immune response to SARS-CoV-2. The samples were drawn from two sources: the first 160 participants of the ongoing ImmuneRACE study, and 950 to 1,500 subjects contributed by 6 global collaborators. Sample metadata almost always included a de-identified subject ID, COVID-19 status, age in years and sex. Where available, HLA class I and class II types were taken from metadata supplied by the sample provider and were not determined by assay-based typing.

Broad study findings and their caveats: How much clinical and demographic metadata was included differed by source and by participant, and the metadata was provided uncurated.

The cysteine opens and the phenylalanine closes a CDR3 of 12 amino acids. Of all the DNA, just the CDR3 is kept, 36 bases in frame from base 1. Trimming costs V 4 bases and J 5 bases, and their ends lie 11 bases apart. CDR1 and CDR2 are drawn from the germline V gene: SQVTM, ANQGSEA. TCRbeta CDR3 regions were amplified from genomic DNA using the immunoSEQ Assay, a bias-controlled multiplex PCR. The original pipeline was this. Nucleated cell counts per sample were estimated from amplification of reference gene primers within the assay. Sequence reads were collapsed and filtered to measure the absolute abundance of every unique TCRbeta CDR3 rearrangement. Productive Simpson clonality was computed per sample as the square root of Simpson's diversity index over productive rearrangements. The immuneACCESS repertoire file appears here via TCRdb, limited to in-frame rearrangements. These files lack a portion of the clones; in checked studies, under half of the deficit traces to unresolved V genes, and the cause of the others is not known. V, J and clone size derive from that table, while D and trimming were established from the DNA sequence. The sample table records approximately 190,000 clones; around nine tenths of these occur just once. The leading ten clones occupy roughly 5.6% of the sample.

Sequenced: peripheral blood. The TCR sequence derives from a man aged 40-55 years with active or convalescent COVID-19. The chain is made from TRBV29-1 and TRBJ2-5; perhaps TRBD1 is the D gene, with 5 bases matching. Here the CDR3 is given as CSVVSGLETQYF. In nucleotides, the sequence is TGCAGCGTTGTATCAGGGTTGGAGACCCAGTACTTC.